This entry lists 11 T cell receptor beta chains sequenced from one sample in a study of technical replicates of blood from a few donors. Sequenced by immunoSEQ multiplex PCR; TCRdb stores in-frame clones only, minus some. Among roughly 50,000 clones, roughly 93% were seen once, and the ten largest hold less than 5%. Sequenced material: PBMCs. The source of these receptors is a human donor in good health. Some clones in this sample may be carry-over from other donors' samples.

V usage is TRBV6-5 and J usage is TRBJ2-7; 9 nucleotides line up with TRBD2. CDR1 is MNHEY, CDR2 SVGAGI, per germline. The CDR3 is made up of 14 amino acids. The junction had 1 base not matched to a gene; V was cut back by 4 bases and J by 0 bases. The CDR3 spells CASSFSGSSYEQYF. For the CDR3, the DNA is TGTGCCAGCAGTTTTAGCGGGAGCTCCTACGAGCAGTACTTC.

The rearrangement joins TRBV29-1 to TRBJ1-1, with 9 bases matching TRBD1. This CDR3 is built from 12 residues. Trimming at V came to 2 bases and at J to 11 bases, leaving 6 bases not matched to a gene. Germline CDR1 and CDR2: SQVTM and ANQGSEA. CDR3 in DNA: TGCAGCGTTGAACTGGGACAGGGATTTGCTTTCTTT. Residues: CSVELGQGFAFF.

The count of this clone is one. V usage is TRBV7-9 and J usage is TRBJ1-2; D not certain. The CDR3 runs to 13 residues. V was shortened by 3 bases and J by 6 bases, with 11 bases between the two germline ends. Germline V gene lookup returns CDR1 SEHNR and CDR2 FQNEAQ (reference sequence). The CDR3 DNA is TGTGCCAGCAGCTTGCGGTTCCTTGATGGCTACACCTTC. It yields the protein CASSLRFLDGYTF. The full variable domain, with the rest looked up from reference TRBV7-9 and TRBJ1-2, is DTGVSQNPRHKITKRGQNVTFRCDPISEHNRLYWYRQTLGQGPEFLTYFQNEAQLEKSRLLSDRFSAERPKGSFSTLEIQRTEQGDSAMYLCASSLRFLDGYTFGSGTRLTVV.

The genes are TRBV6-5 and TRBJ1-2; D is ambiguous. CDR1 is MNHEY and CDR2 is SVGAGI in the germline V gene. Trimming removed 5 bases at V and 4 bases at J, with 11 bases between. The CDR3 covers 13 residues. Here the CDR3 reads CASSPLGTYGYTF. Here the CDR3 DNA reads TGTGCCAGCAGTCCCCTTGGCACCTATGGCTACACCTTC.

J is TRBJ2-3 and V is TRBV28; the match to TRBD2 covers 7 bases. CDR1 is MDHEN, CDR2 SYDVKM, per germline. The CDR3 length is 15 residues. Trimming cost V 8 bases and J 0 bases; bases outside gene matches: 8. The CDR3 reads CASSVGSGSTDTQYF. The CDR3 DNA reads as TGTGCCAGCTCAGTCGGTAGCGGGAGCACAGATACGCAGTATTTT. The full variable domain, its missing parts supplied by reference TRBV28 and TRBJ2-3, is DVKVTQSSRYLVKRTGEKVFLECVQDMDHENMFWYRQDPGLGLRLIYFSYDVKMKEKGDIPEGYSVSREKKERFSLILESASTNQTSMYLCASSVGSGSTDTQYFGPGTRLTVL.

This clone was found a few times. The rearrangement links TRBV27 to TRBJ1-1, with a possible D match to TRBD1 (5 bases). This CDR3 has 15 amino acids. Germline-derived CDR1 and CDR2 are MNHEY and SMNVEV (reference sequence). Trimming shortened V by 6 bases and J by 1 base, and 15 bases separated the two germline ends. The CDR3 nucleotides read TGTGCCAGCAGCCCCCGGGGGACCTCGAACACTGAAGCTTTCTTT. Protein: CASSPRGTSNTEAFF.

V usage is TRBV6-5 and J usage is TRBJ2-7; 9 nucleotides match TRBD1. Germline CDR1 is MNHEY and CDR2 is SVGAGI. Germline trimming cut 2 bases from V and 2 bases from J; bases unmatched to any gene: 1. CDR3 length: 14 residues. CDR3 in DNA: TGTGCCAGCAGTTACGGGACAGGGACCTACGAGCAGTACTTC. Amino acids: CASSYGTGTYEQYF.

The chain carries TRBV30 and TRBJ2-7, with 8 positions matching TRBD2. The ends lost 2 bases at V and 7 bases at J; junction bases unmatched: 13. The CDR3 loop spans 15 amino acids. CDR1 GTSNPN and CDR2 SVGIG come from the germline V gene (reference sequence). The CDR3: CAWSRLGGAPEEQYF. As DNA, the CDR3 is TGTGCCTGGAGTCGGCTCGGGGGGGCCCCCGAGGAGCAGTACTTC.

The chain has TRBV9 and TRBJ1-3, with no clear D. Germline CDR1 reads SGDLS; CDR2 reads YYNGEE. CDR3 length: 14 amino acids. V was clipped by 4 bases and J by 2 bases, with 10 bases between them. CDR3 nucleotides: TGTGCCAGCAGCCCCCGGGGAGCTGGAAACACCATATATTTT. Translating gives CASSPRGAGNTIYF. Drawing the rest from reference TRBV9 and TRBJ1-3, the complete variable domain is DSGVTQTPKHLITATGQRVTLRCSPRSGDLSVYWYQQSLDQGLQFLIQYYNGEERAKGNILERFSAQQFPDLHSELNLSSLELGDSALYFCASSPRGAGNTIYFGEGSWLTVV.

In DNA, the CDR3 is TGTGCCAGCAGCCCAAATACACGAGGGAATGGCTACACCTTC. Its protein product is CASSPNTRGNGYTF. The rearrangement uses TRBV7-2 and TRBJ1-2; D call uncertain. V gave up 5 bases and J gave up 6 bases, with 16 bases separating them. Looked up from germline, CDR1 is SGHTA and CDR2 is FQGNSA. This CDR3 is 14 amino acids long.

The chain joins TRBV10-3 to TRBJ2-7, with D perhaps TRBD1 (6 bases). Germline assignment: CDR1 ENHRY and CDR2 SYGVKD. V lost 10 bases and J lost 6, with 16 bases in between. The CDR3 spans 12 residues. The CDR3 DNA sequence: TGTGCCACGAACCAGGAACAGGGCGAGCAGTACTTC. This sequence encodes CATNQEQGEQYF.